A selection of T cell receptor beta chains follows, all from one sample in a study of CD8+ T cells in alopecia areata. Method: immunoSEQ multiplex PCR; TCRdb's copy keeps in-frame clones and lacks some. The data show 150,000 to 200,000 clones, 50% to 65% seen once. The sample in question was CD8+ T cells sorted from blood, obtained at week 24, from a patient treated with tofacitinib. Receptors originate from a human donor with alopecia areata. CDR3s include the opening cysteine and the closing phenylalanine or tryptophan. The D gene is left open where the match is weak.

J gene	D gene	CDR3 length	V gene	CDR3 protein
TRBJ2-2	-	16	TRBV7-8	CASSYSGTLNTGELFF
TRBJ2-1	-	12	TRBV5-1	CASSLADSEQFF
TRBJ1-5	-	15	TRBV2	CASSNRTDGRQPQHF
-	-	12	TRBV30	CAWSGSAYEQYF
TRBJ2-4	TRBD1	13	TRBV5-6	CASSLGRDRVAYF
TRBJ2-2	-	16	TRBV4-3	CASSQDRQANTGELFF
TRBJ2-7	TRBD1	14	TRBV13	CASSSRDRGYEQYF
TRBJ2-2	-	15	TRBV7-2	CASSSNRVRNGELFF
TRBJ1-5	TRBD1	15	TRBV5-6	CASSLGTGEYQPQHF
TRBJ1-5	-	13	TRBV2	CASSEAGAQPQHF
TRBJ2-1	-	13	TRBV30	CAWRDTPRGEQFF
TRBJ2-2	TRBD1	17	TRBV29-1	CSVGRPRTGGFTGELFF
TRBJ1-2	-	13	TRBV15	CATSSPRGDGYTF
TRBJ1-2	-	13	TRBV7-2	CASSSLRLYGYTF
TRBJ1-5	-	13	TRBV19	CASTQHSHQPQHF
TRBJ1-1	-	15	TRBV27	CASIDLGLLNTEAFF
TRBJ2-7	-	12	TRBV27	CASSPAPYEQYF
TRBJ1-6	TRBD1	15	TRBV5-6	CASSTVTGLDSPLHF
TRBJ2-7	-	14	TRBV28	CASSLTGSGAEQYF
TRBJ2-7	-	16	TRBV7-3	CASSLTRRGRSYGQYF
TRBJ1-2	-	14	TRBV6-1	CASRQQGLVYGYTF
TRBJ2-3	-	12	TRBV19	CASRGYTDTQYF
TRBJ1-2	-	14	TRBV29-1	CSVVGVDFGYGYTF
TRBJ2-5	TRBD1	15	TRBV7-9	CASSFIQGARETQYF
TRBJ2-7	-	14	TRBV2	CASSDSAGMYEQYF
TRBJ2-5	-	9	TRBV25-1	CAAGETQYF
TRBJ1-1	TRBD1	14	TRBV5-1	CASSGDSQNTEAFF
TRBJ2-1	-	17	TRBV29-1	CSVEDRWNSSLGNEQFF
TRBJ2-7	-	14	TRBV28	CASSLSVRTYEQYF
TRBJ2-1	-	13	TRBV27	CASSFKVTNEQFF
TRBJ2-1	TRBD2	13	TRBV5-6	CASSWDYGNEQFF
TRBJ1-2	-	13	TRBV10-2	CASSDRLNYGYTF
TRBJ2-5	TRBD1	15	TRBV5-1	CASSYMGQGLETQYF
TRBJ2-7	-	14	TRBV4-3	CASSQLVTSYEQYF
TRBJ1-4	-	13	TRBV11-2	CASSYSPPEKLFF
TRBJ2-5	-	11	TRBV10-2	CASRGQETQYF
TRBJ2-7	-	12	TRBV25-1	CASSEGGNEQYF
TRBJ2-1	-	11	TRBV2	CASNGGNEQFF
TRBJ2-3	-	11	TRBV29-1	CSVVGRDTQYF
TRBJ2-1	-	13	TRBV29-1	CSVEGLVYNEQFF
TRBJ2-7	TRBD1	13	TRBV13	CASRGQGAYEQYF
TRBJ1-2	TRBD1	14	TRBV29-1	CSVEDRDSVYGYTF
TRBJ2-3	TRBD1	16	TRBV4-3	CASSQDGTGVTDTQYF
TRBJ2-3	-	14	TRBV30	CAWSQGGGTDTQYF
TRBJ1-5	-	14	TRBV25-1	CASSDFLSNQPQHF
TRBJ2-4	TRBD1	13	TRBV19	CASSIAGQEIQYF
TRBJ2-4	-	13	TRBV7-9	CASSLGGGNIQYF
TRBJ2-3	-	14	TRBV13	CASSLFQAGDTQYF
TRBJ2-1	TRBD2	16	TRBV9	CASSPRSIAGGNEQFF
TRBJ1-1	-	16	TRBV6-5	CASSYSELGKNTEAFF
TRBJ1-2	-	13	TRBV2	CASSEGRAYGYTF
TRBJ2-2	TRBD1	13	TRBV30	CAWSTGVPGELFF
TRBJ2-3	TRBD2	16	TRBV7-9	CASSYGLAGDTDTQYF
TRBJ2-5	TRBD2	17	TRBV13	CASSLPGTGGGLETQYF
TRBJ1-2	TRBD1	15	TRBV9	CASSPRQGVGYGYTF